The next 27 T cell receptor beta chains were all read from a single sample in a study of beta chain features in type 1 diabetes. Every bit of the isolated RNA underwent reverse transcription, so sequencing read expressed TCRB transcripts. The protocol was immunoSEQ multiplex PCR, while the TCRdb copy is restricted to in-frame clones and leaves out a portion. Among over 700,000 clones, 15% to 20% were seen once, and the ten largest hold roughly 0.025%. Material for sequencing was naive CD4+ T cells from blood. The receptors were sampled from a woman aged 18-29 years in good health.

This clone was counted a few times. V usage is TRBV28 and J usage is TRBJ2-7; D gene unclear. V lost 3 bases and J lost 4, with 19 bases in between. This CDR3 has 16 amino acids. The germline gives CDR1 MDHEN, CDR2 SYDVKM. The CDR3 is CASSFRPGRVSYEQYF. CDR3 nucleotides: TGTGCCAGCAGTTTCCGGCCGGGTCGAGTTAGTTACGAGCAGTACTTC.

This clone was observed a few times. The rearrangement joins TRBV4-2 to TRBJ2-7; 11 bases agree with TRBD2. CDR1 and CDR2 from the germline V gene are LGHNA and YNFKEQ. V was pared by 0 bases and J by 3 bases, with 4 bases of the junction left unmatched. The CDR3 loop spans 16 amino acids. In nucleotides, the CDR3 is TGTGCCAGCAGCCAAGATTCGCTAGCGGGAGGCTACGAGCAGTACTTC. Translated, it gives CASSQDSLAGGYEQYF.

In its sample, this clone was seen a few times. The V gene is TRBV2, the J gene TRBJ2-7; 9 bases line up with TRBD2. Germline loops: CDR1 SNHLY, CDR2 FYNNEI. This CDR3 has 13 amino acids. The V gene end was trimmed by 6 bases and the J gene end by 6 bases; junction bases not matched to a gene: 6. The CDR3 reads CASRRLAGSEQYF. The CDR3 region has the DNA TGTGCCAGCAGGCGGCTAGCGGGGTCCGAGCAGTACTTC.

This clone is a singleton in its sample. Other DNA variants within this sample encode the same CDR3. This chain joins TRBV18 and TRBJ2-3, with 7 bases fitting TRBD2. CDR3 length equals 15 residues. The V segment lost 2 bases and the J segment 2 bases; nucleotides outside the gene matches: 4. Germline V gene data show CDR1 as KGHSH and CDR2 as LQKENI. This chain's CDR3 is CASSPASGSTDTQYF. CDR3 in DNA: TGTGCCAGCTCACCAGCTAGCGGCTCCACAGATACGCAGTATTTT. Supplemented by reference TRBV18 and TRBJ2-3, the full variable domain reads NAGVMQNPRHLVRRRGQEARLRCSPMKGHSHVYWYRQLPEEGLKFMVYLQKENIIDESGMPKERFSAEFPKEGPSILRIQQVVRGDSAAYFCASSPASGSTDTQYFGPGTRLTVL.

The chain joins TRBV5-4 to TRBJ2-7; 15 bases align to TRBD2. V gave up 4 bases and J gave up 7 bases; unmatched junction bases: 3. CDR1 SGHNT and CDR2 YYREEE come from the germline V gene (reference sequence). The CDR3 runs 14 residues. The CDR3 reads CASSQGLAGGEQYF. CDR3 in DNA: TGTGCCAGCAGCCAGGGACTAGCGGGAGGAGAGCAGTACTTC. Looking up the rest from reference TRBV5-4 and TRBJ2-7 gives the full variable domain: ETGVTQSPTHLIKTRGQQVTLRCSSQSGHNTVSWYQQALGQGPQFIFQYYREEENGRGNFPPRFSGLQFPNYSSELNVNALELDDSALYLCASSQGLAGGEQYFGPGTRLTVT.

The gene calls are TRBV7-3 and TRBJ2-3; 9 nucleotides align to TRBD1. V shed 5 bases and J 6 bases; nucleotides not matched to a gene: 9. The V gene's germline CDR1 is SGHTA and CDR2 FQGTGA. The CDR3 sequence is 15 residues long. The CDR3 loop reads CASSPGTGLRDTQYF. The CDR3 nucleotides are TGTGCCAGCAGCCCCGGGACAGGGCTACGGGATACGCAGTATTTT.

This clone turned up a few times. The chain joins TRBV7-8 to TRBJ1-1; D remains ambiguous. From germline, CDR1 is SGHVS and CDR2 FQNEAQ. The length of the CDR3 is 14 residues. Trimming shortened V by 7 bases and J by 1 base, and 13 bases separated the two germline ends. The DNA of the CDR3 is TGTGCCAGCAAACCGACCCACGGGAACACTGAAGCTTTCTTT. Encoded protein: CASKPTHGNTEAFF.

In DNA form, the CDR3 reads TGTGCCAGCAGAAGACAGGGATCCACCGGGGAGCTGTTTTTT. It is translated as CASRRQGSTGELFF. The chain couples TRBV11-3 to TRBJ2-2; 7 nucleotides line up with TRBD1. Germline V gene sequence: CDR1 SGHNT, CDR2 YENEEA. CDR3 length: 14 residues. Trimming cost V 6 bases and J 4 bases; bases outside gene matches: 5.

This clone was found a few times. Other DNA sequences in this specimen translate into the identical CDR3. This chain connects TRBV18 to TRBJ1-1; no clear D. Germline loops: CDR1 KGHSH, CDR2 LQKENI. The CDR3 spans 13 residues. V dropped 6 bases and J dropped 1 base, with 9 bases sitting between them. Here the CDR3 reads CASSLGRNTEAFF. CDR3 nucleotide sequence: TGTGCCAGCTCCCTTGGTAGGAACACTGAAGCTTTCTTT.

This clone has just a few counts. The chain combines TRBV2 with TRBJ2-4; D is uncertain. The germline CDR1 and CDR2 sequences are SNHLY and FYNNEI. CDR3 size: 14 residues. The germline V and J ends were trimmed by 3 bases and 6 bases, with 12 bases remaining between them. For the CDR3, the DNA is TGTGCCAGCAGTGATCCCTTAGGTGGAAACATTCAGTACTTC. This translates into CASSDPLGGNIQYF.

V and J are TRBV9 and TRBJ2-3, with TRBD2 matching over 11 bases. Germline CDR1 reads SGDLS; CDR2 reads YYNGEE. The ends lost 2 bases at V and 4 bases at J; junction bases unmatched: 3. The CDR3 is 15 amino acids. CDR3 nucleotides: TGTGCCAGCAGCGTTAGCGGGAGGGCGGCAGATACGCAGTATTTT. It yields the protein CASSVSGRAADTQYF.

This clone was detected only a few times. This chain connects TRBV18 to TRBJ2-1; 7 nucleotides agree with TRBD2. CDR3 size: 18 residues. The J segment lost 5 bases and the V segment lost 3 bases, leaving 16 bases of the junction unmatched. Germline CDR1 reads KGHSH; CDR2 reads LQKENI. In DNA, the CDR3 is TGTGCCAGCTCACCCCCAAATTGGGGACCGGGGGGTCACAATGAGCAGTTCTTC. It encodes CASSPPNWGPGGHNEQFF.

This clone was observed a handful of times. The CDR3 region has the DNA TGTGCCAGCAGTTACCGGACCAATTACAATGAGCAGTTCTTC. Its protein is CASSYRTNYNEQFF. The chain couples TRBV6-5 to TRBJ2-1; no clear D. Trimming cost V 2 bases and J 4 bases, with 9 bases left between them. CDR3 length: 14 amino acids. Germline loops: CDR1 MNHEY, CDR2 SVGAGI.

This clone has a handful of counts. This chain joins TRBV6-5 and TRBJ2-5, with 7 bases identical to TRBD1. This CDR3 region has 14 residues. Per the germline V gene, CDR1 is MNHEY and CDR2 is SVGAGI. The trim removed 7 bases at V and 4 bases at J, leaving 9 bases unmatched. CDR3 sequence: CASTSVGGRETQYF. As DNA, the CDR3 is TGTGCCAGCACGTCGGTAGGGGGCCGAGAGACCCAGTACTTC.

The chain joins TRBV28 to TRBJ2-2; 7 nucleotides agree with TRBD2. The CDR3 length is 15 residues. V shed 5 bases, J shed 8 bases, and the junction held 11 bases outside the gene matches. The germline CDR1 and CDR2 sequences are MDHEN and SYDVKM. This chain's CDR3 is CASSTRTRTRGELFF. CDR3 DNA sequence: TGTGCCAGCAGTACTAGGACTAGAACCCGGGGGGAGCTGTTTTTT. Drawing the rest from reference TRBV28 and TRBJ2-2, the complete variable domain is DVKVTQSSRYLVKRTGEKVFLECVQDMDHENMFWYRQDPGLGLRLIYFSYDVKMKEKGDIPEGYSVSREKKERFSLILESASTNQTSMYLCASSTRTRTRGELFFGEGSRLTVL.

This clone turned up a few times. V and J are TRBV4-2 and TRBJ2-6; possible D gene TRBD1, 5 bases. CDR3 length: 16 residues. CDR1 is LGHNA and CDR2 is YNFKEQ in the germline V gene. V lost 4 bases to trimming and J lost 3 bases, with 13 bases between them. Here the CDR3 reads CASSPTPGFGANVLTF. The DNA for the CDR3 is TGTGCCAGCAGCCCCACCCCAGGGTTTGGGGCCAACGTCCTGACTTTC.

The J gene is TRBJ2-5, the V gene TRBV2; D possibly corresponds to TRBD2 (5 bases). The germline gives CDR1 SNHLY, CDR2 FYNNEI. This CDR3 comprises 14 residues. The V gene lost 8 bases and the J gene lost 4 bases, with 17 bases spanning the gap. CDR3 sequence: CASLRRPTRETQYF. Written as DNA, the CDR3 is TGTGCCAGCCTCAGACGACCCACTAGAGAGACCCAGTACTTC. The full variable domain, completed using reference TRBV2 and TRBJ2-5, is EPEVTQTPSHQVTQMGQEVILRCVPISNHLYFYWYRQILGQKVEFLVSFYNNEISEKSEIFDDQFSVERPDGSNFTLKIRSTKLEDSAMYFCASLRRPTRETQYFGPGTRLLVL.

This clone was seen a few times. The chain couples TRBV9 to TRBJ2-5; tentatively, D is TRBD1 or TRBD2 (5 bases each). Germline assignment: CDR1 SGDLS and CDR2 YYNGEE. V lost 4 bases to trimming and J lost 3 bases, with 19 bases between them. The CDR3 sequence is 16 residues long. CDR3 region: CASSPPFRGYEETQYF. CDR3 nucleotide sequence: TGTGCCAGCAGCCCCCCATTCCGGGGCTACGAAGAGACCCAGTACTTC. Looking up the rest from reference TRBV9 and TRBJ2-5 gives the full variable domain: DSGVTQTPKHLITATGQRVTLRCSPRSGDLSVYWYQQSLDQGLQFLIQYYNGEERAKGNILERFSAQQFPDLHSELNLSSLELGDSALYFCASSPPFRGYEETQYFGPGTRLLVL.

This clone was detected only a few times. The chain carries TRBV5-6 and TRBJ2-5; D might be TRBD1 (6 bases). The CDR3 is made up of 17 amino acids. V was clipped by 0 bases and J by 4 bases, with 19 bases between them. Per the germline V gene, CDR1 is SGHDT and CDR2 is YYEEEE. The CDR3 loop reads CASSLALDRFSGETQYF. The CDR3 DNA sequence: TGTGCCAGCAGCTTGGCCTTAGACAGGTTCAGCGGAGAGACCCAGTACTTC. Using reference TRBV5-6 and TRBJ2-5 for the parts outside the CDR3, the full variable domain is DAGVTQSPTHLIKTRGQQVTLRCSPKSGHDTVSWYQQALGQGPQFIFQYYEEEERQRGNFPDRFSGHQFPNYSSELNVNALLLGDSALYLCASSLALDRFSGETQYFGPGTRLLVL.

This clone appeared a few times. V is TRBV9 and J is TRBJ2-1, with D possibly being TRBD2 (6 bases). Germline V lookup: CDR1 SGDLS, CDR2 YYNGEE. Trimming pared 2 bases from V and 10 bases from J, leaving 22 bases between. The CDR3 consists of 16 residues. CDR3 sequence reads: CASSVVGSPPPQEQFF. In DNA form, the CDR3 reads TGTGCCAGCAGCGTCGTCGGGAGTCCTCCCCCGCAGGAGCAGTTCTTC.

CDR3 in DNA: TGTGCCAGCAGCGGAAGGACTAGCGGGAGCTCCTACAATGAGCAGTTCTTC. Residues: CASSGRTSGSSYNEQFF. The chain couples TRBV7-9 to TRBJ2-1; the match to TRBD2 covers 13 bases. Germline assignment: CDR1 SEHNR and CDR2 FQNEAQ (reference sequence). V dropped 5 bases and J dropped 0; count of bases not matched to a gene: 4. The CDR3 is made up of 17 amino acids.

This clone was counted only a few times. The rearrangement joins TRBV6-6 to TRBJ2-3; D is possibly TRBD2 (6 bases). The CDR3 has 16 residues. Trimming took 0 bases from V and 5 from J, leaving 15 bases between them. CDR1 and CDR2 from the germline V gene are MNHNY and SVGAGI (reference sequence). In DNA form, the CDR3 reads TGTGCCAGCAGTTACTCAGCGCGGGACCCCGGAGATACGCAGTATTTT. Translating it yields CASSYSARDPGDTQYF.

The chain uses TRBV7-9 and TRBJ2-7; 7 nucleotides match TRBD2. The germline gives CDR1 SEHNR, CDR2 FQNEAQ (reference sequence). CDR3 length: 14 amino acids. The V and J ends lost 2 bases and 6 bases, in that order; junction bases with no gene match: 7. CDR3: CASSLSGLAVEQYF. The CDR3 bases are TGTGCCAGCAGCTTATCGGGGCTAGCGGTCGAGCAGTACTTC.

This clone was seen a few times. The rearrangement links TRBV18 to TRBJ2-1; 8 positions agree with TRBD2. Germline CDR1 KGHSH, CDR2 LQKENI. The CDR3 runs to 15 residues. The ends lost 6 bases at V and 9 bases at J; junction bases unmatched: 13. The CDR3 reads CASSLTVGAGVEQFF. CDR3 in DNA: TGTGCCAGCTCCTTAACCGTGGGAGCGGGAGTTGAGCAGTTCTTC.

J is TRBJ2-1 and V is TRBV7-9, with unresolved D. The CDR3 contains 15 residues. Germline V CDR1 and CDR2: SEHNR, FQNEAQ (reference sequence). V lost 5 bases and J 2 bases, leaving 13 bases between the germline ends. The CDR3: CASSPRVSPYNEQFF. The CDR3 nucleotides read TGTGCCAGCAGCCCCCGCGTAAGTCCCTACAATGAGCAGTTCTTC.

Concerning this clone: Other DNA sequences of this sample code for an identical CDR3. V and J are TRBV18 and TRBJ1-5; D gene unclear. CDR1 is KGHSH and CDR2 is LQKENI in the germline V gene. The V end lost 3 bases, the J end lost 0 bases, and 6 bases lay between the germline ends. The CDR3 runs to 14 residues. CDR3 coding DNA: TGTGCCAGCTCACCCGCATATAGCAATCAGCCCCAGCATTTT. It yields the protein CASSPAYSNQPQHF.

The chain is built from TRBV7-8 and TRBJ2-2; D gene ambiguous. Trimming stripped 0 bases from V and 6 bases from J, with 5 bases between. The CDR3 loop spans 13 amino acids. Germline values: CDR1 SGHVS, CDR2 FQNEAQ. The CDR3 region has the DNA TGTGCCAGCAGCTTAGCGTGGGCCGGGGAGCTGTTTTTT. Its translation is CASSLAWAGELFF.